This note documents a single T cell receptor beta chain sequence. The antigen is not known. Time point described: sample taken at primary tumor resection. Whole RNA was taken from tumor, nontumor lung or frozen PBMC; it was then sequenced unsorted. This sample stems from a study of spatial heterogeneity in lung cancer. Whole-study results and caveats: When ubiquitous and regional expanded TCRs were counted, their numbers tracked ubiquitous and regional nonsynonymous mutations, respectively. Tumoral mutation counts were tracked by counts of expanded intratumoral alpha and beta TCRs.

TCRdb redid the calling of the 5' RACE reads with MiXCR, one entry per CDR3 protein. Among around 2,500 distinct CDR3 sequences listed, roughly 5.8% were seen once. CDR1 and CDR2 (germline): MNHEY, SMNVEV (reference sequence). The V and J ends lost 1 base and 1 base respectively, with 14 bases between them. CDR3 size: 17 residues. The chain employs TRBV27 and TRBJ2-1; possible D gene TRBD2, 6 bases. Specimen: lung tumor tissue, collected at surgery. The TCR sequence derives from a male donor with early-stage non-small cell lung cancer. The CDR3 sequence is CASSLFGGTESYNEQFF. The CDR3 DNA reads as TGTGCCAGCAGTTTATTCGGAGGGACGGAGTCCTACAATGAGCAGTTCTTC.